This passage covers 10 T cell receptor beta chains from one sample sequenced in a study of graft-versus-host responses after intestinal transplantation. Their target antigens are unknown. TCRdb keeps only in-frame clones here, not all; method: immunoSEQ multiplex PCR. The data hold roughly 98,000 clones, with 85% to 95% observed a single time. The sample consisted of unstimulated CD8+ T cells sorted from spleen or lymph node cells, taken before transplant. The receptors here all came from a human donor who was the organ donor for an intestinal transplant.

This chain uses TRBV28 with TRBJ2-7; 10 bases agree with TRBD2. From germline, CDR1 is MDHEN and CDR2 SYDVKM. Trimming removed 5 bases from V and 2 bases from J; junction bases left unmatched: 9. The CDR3 length is 16 residues. CDR3 sequence (DNA): TGTGCCAGCAGTCAACCGGGACTAGCGATCCCCTACGAGCAGTACTTC. Translation gives CASSQPGLAIPYEQYF. The complete variable domain, with remaining parts taken from reference TRBV28 and TRBJ2-7, reads DVKVTQSSRYLVKRTGEKVFLECVQDMDHENMFWYRQDPGLGLRLIYFSYDVKMKEKGDIPEGYSVSREKKERFSLILESASTNQTSMYLCASSQPGLAIPYEQYFGPGTRLTVT.

The chain combines TRBV29-1 with TRBJ2-5; no firm D call. With 3 bases removed from V and 11 bases from J, the gap between germline ends came to 16 bases. Germline CDR1 is SQVTM and CDR2 is ANQGSEA. There are 12 residues in the CDR3. CDR3 coding DNA: TGCAGCGTTGAGGGCGCAGGTGGTCTGCAGTACTTC. It yields the protein CSVEGAGGLQYF. The entire variable domain, with the rest obtained from reference TRBV29-1 and TRBJ2-5, is as follows: SAVISQKPSRDICQRGTSLTIQCQVDSQVTMMFWYRQQPGQSLTLIATANQGSEATYESGFVIDKFPISRPNLTFSTLTVSNMSPEDSSIYLCSVEGAGGLQYFGPGTRLLVL.

This clone was observed once. The J gene is TRBJ2-7, the V gene TRBV11-2; perhaps TRBD1 as D (5 bases). Germline CDR1 SGHAT, CDR2 FQNNGV. Trimming removed 9 bases from V and 7 bases from J, with 16 bases in between. The CDR3 has 12 residues. CDR3 amino acids: CASKGITGEQYF. For the CDR3, the DNA is TGTGCCAGTAAGGGGATTACGGGTGAGCAGTACTTC.

This clone showed up just once. This chain joins TRBV5-8 and TRBJ2-3, with D perhaps TRBD1 (5 bases). The CDR3 length is 19 residues. Germline CDR1 SGHTS, CDR2 YDEGEE. Trimming cost V 0 bases and J 5 bases, with 25 bases left between them. In DNA form, the CDR3 reads TGTGCCAGCAGCTTGGTTAGGCGCTCGGCCCTTCTAGGGGAAGATACGCAGTATTTT. Protein: CASSLVRRSALLGEDTQYF.

The rearrangement uses TRBV25-1 and TRBJ2-5, with D perhaps matching TRBD1 (6 bases). This CDR3 is 11 amino acids long. The V gene's germline CDR1 is MGHDK and CDR2 SYGVNS. V was shortened by 8 bases and J by 4 bases, with 8 bases between the two germline ends. The CDR3 DNA sequence: TGTGCCAGCGGGGGCGGAGAGACCCAGTACTTC. Translation: CASGGGETQYF. Filled out from reference TRBV25-1 and TRBJ2-5, the complete variable domain reads EADIYQTPRYLVIGTGKKITLECSQTMGHDKMYWYQQDPGMELHLIHYSYGVNSTEKGDLSSESTVSRIRTEHFPLTLESARPSHTSQYLCASGGGETQYFGPGTRLLVL.

J is TRBJ2-1 and V is TRBV11-2, with TRBD2 matching 7 bases. V shed 1 base and J 4 bases; nucleotides not matched to a gene: 7. Germline V gene sequence: CDR1 SGHAT, CDR2 FQNNGV. The CDR3 is made up of 16 amino acids. Here the CDR3 reads CASSLVLSGEYNEQFF. CDR3 DNA: TGTGCCAGCAGCTTAGTACTCAGCGGGGAGTACAATGAGCAGTTCTTC. Combining the CDR3 with reference TRBV11-2 and TRBJ2-1 gives the whole variable domain EAGVAQSPRYKIIEKRQSVAFWCNPISGHATLYWYQQILGQGPKLLIQFQNNGVVDDSQLPKDRFSAERLKGVDSTLKIQPAKLEDSAVYLCASSLVLSGEYNEQFFGPGTRLTVL.

The J gene is TRBJ2-1, the V gene TRBV4-3; 10 nucleotides align to TRBD2. CDR1 and CDR2 from the germline V gene are LGHNA and YSLEER. CDR3 length: 15 residues. Unmatched junction bases numbered 1, after V lost 1 base and J lost 4 bases. CDR3 sequence reads: CASSQGTSGYNEQFF. DNA of the CDR3: TGCGCCAGCAGCCAAGGGACTAGCGGATACAATGAGCAGTTCTTC.

This clone was found once. The V call is TRBV19, the J call TRBJ2-3; unclear D gene. Trimming removed 5 bases from V and 3 bases from J, with 9 bases in between. This CDR3 is 13 amino acids long. The germline gives CDR1 LNHDA, CDR2 SQIVND (reference sequence). The CDR3 coding sequence is TGTGCCAGTAGTCCCCGACATACAGATACGCAGTATTTT. Translated: CASSPRHTDTQYF.

J is TRBJ1-1 and V is TRBV16; perhaps TRBD1 as D (5 bases). The V gene's germline CDR1 is KGHSY and CDR2 FQNENV. The CDR3 runs 15 residues. The ends were cut back, 1 base at V and 4 bases at J, with 13 bases in the middle. CDR3 region: CASSQWPGSGTEAFF. CDR3 coding DNA: TGTGCCAGCAGCCAATGGCCAGGGTCGGGCACTGAAGCTTTCTTT.

The chain links TRBV7-2 to TRBJ1-6, with a tentative D call TRBD1 (6 bases). With 8 bases removed from V and 7 bases from J, the gap between germline ends came to 12 bases. Germline CDR1 reads SGHTA; CDR2 reads FQGNSA. CDR3 length equals 13 residues. CDR3 sequence (DNA): TGTGCCAGCGCTACAGGGCGAAATTCACCCCTCCACTTT. This gives the protein CASATGRNSPLHF.